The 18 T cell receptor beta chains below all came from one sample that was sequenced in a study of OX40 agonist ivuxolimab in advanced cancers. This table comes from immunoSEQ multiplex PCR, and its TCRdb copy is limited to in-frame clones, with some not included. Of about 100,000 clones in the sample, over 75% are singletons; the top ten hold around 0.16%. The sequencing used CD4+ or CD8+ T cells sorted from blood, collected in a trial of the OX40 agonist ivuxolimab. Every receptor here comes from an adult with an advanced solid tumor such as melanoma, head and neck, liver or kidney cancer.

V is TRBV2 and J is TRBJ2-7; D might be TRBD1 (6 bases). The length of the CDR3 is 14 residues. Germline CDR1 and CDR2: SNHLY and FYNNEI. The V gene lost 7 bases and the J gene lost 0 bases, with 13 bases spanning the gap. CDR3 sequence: CASKVDRSSYEQYF. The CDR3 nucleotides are TGTGCCAGCAAAGTTGACAGGAGCTCCTACGAGCAGTACTTC.

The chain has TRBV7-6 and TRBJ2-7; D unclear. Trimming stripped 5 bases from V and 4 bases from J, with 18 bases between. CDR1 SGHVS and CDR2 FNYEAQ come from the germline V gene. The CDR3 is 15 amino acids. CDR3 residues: CASSLSGAGWYEQYF. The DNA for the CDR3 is TGTGCCAGCAGCCTAAGTGGAGCTGGTTGGTACGAGCAGTACTTC. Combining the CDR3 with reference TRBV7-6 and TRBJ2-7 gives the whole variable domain GAGVSQSPRYKVTKRGQDVALRCDPISGHVSLYWYRQALGQGPEFLTYFNYEAQQDKSGLPNDRFSAERPEGSISTLTIQRTEQRDSAMYRCASSLSGAGWYEQYFGPGTRLTVT.

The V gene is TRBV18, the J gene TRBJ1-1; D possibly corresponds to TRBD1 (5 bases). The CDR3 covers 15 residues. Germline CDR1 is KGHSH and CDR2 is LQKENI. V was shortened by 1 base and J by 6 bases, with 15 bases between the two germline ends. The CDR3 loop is CASSPLGPIRAEAFF. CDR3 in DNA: TGTGCCAGCTCACCACTGGGACCGATTAGGGCTGAAGCTTTCTTT.

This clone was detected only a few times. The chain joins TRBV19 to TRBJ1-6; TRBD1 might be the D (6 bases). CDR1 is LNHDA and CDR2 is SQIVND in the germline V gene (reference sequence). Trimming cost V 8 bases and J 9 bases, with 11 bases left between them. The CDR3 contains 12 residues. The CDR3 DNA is TGTGCCAGTGGACAGACGGGTTCACCCCTCCACTTT. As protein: CASGQTGSPLHF.

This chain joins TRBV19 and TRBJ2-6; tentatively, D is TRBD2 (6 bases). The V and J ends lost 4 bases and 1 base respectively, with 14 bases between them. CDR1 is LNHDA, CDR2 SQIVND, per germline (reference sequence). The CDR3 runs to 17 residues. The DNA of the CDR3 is TGTGCCAGTAGTAAATCGGGGAGGTGGTCTGGGGCCAACGTCCTGACTTTC. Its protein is CASSKSGRWSGANVLTF.

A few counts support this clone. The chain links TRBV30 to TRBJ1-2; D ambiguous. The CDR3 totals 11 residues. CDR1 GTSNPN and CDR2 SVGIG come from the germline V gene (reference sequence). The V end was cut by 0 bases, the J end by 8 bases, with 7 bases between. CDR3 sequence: CAWSVASGYTF. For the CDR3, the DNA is TGTGCCTGGAGTGTGGCGTCCGGCTACACCTTC. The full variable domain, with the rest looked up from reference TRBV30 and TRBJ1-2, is SQTIHQWPATLVQPVGSPLSLECTVEGTSNPNLYWYRQAAGRGLQLLFYSVGIGQISSEVPQNLSASRPQDRQFILSSKKLLLSDSGFYLCAWSVASGYTFGSGTRLTVV.

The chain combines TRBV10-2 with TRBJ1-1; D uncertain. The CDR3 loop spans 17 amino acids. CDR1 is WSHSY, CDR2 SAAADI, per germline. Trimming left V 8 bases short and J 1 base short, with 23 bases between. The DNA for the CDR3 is TGCGCCAGCTATGACTGGCCTGGGCGGTGGGGGAACACTGAAGCTTTCTTT. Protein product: CASYDWPGRWGNTEAFF.

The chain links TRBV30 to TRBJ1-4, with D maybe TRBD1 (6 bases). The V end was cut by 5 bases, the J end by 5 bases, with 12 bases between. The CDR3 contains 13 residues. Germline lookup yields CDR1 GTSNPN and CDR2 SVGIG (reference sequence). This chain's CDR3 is CAWGGRENEKLFF. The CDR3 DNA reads TGTGCCTGGGGGGGCAGGGAAAATGAAAAACTGTTTTTT.

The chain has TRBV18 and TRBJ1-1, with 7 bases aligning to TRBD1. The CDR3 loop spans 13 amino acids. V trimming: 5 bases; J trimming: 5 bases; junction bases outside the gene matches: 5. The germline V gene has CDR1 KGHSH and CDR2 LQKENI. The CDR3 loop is CASSVSGQTEAFF. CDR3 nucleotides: TGTGCCAGCTCAGTATCGGGACAGACTGAAGCTTTCTTT.

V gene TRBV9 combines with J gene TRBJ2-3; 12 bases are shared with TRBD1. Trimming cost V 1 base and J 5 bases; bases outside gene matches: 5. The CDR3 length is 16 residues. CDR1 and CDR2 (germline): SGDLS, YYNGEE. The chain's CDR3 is CASSVSGQGAIDTQYF. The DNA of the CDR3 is TGTGCCAGCAGCGTATCGGGACAGGGGGCGATAGATACGCAGTATTTT.

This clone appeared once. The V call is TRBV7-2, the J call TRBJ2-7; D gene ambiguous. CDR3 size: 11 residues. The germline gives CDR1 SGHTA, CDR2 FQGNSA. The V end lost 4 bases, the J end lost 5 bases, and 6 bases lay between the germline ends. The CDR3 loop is CASSSKNEQYF. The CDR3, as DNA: TGTGCCAGCAGCTCGAAAAACGAGCAGTACTTC.

CDR3 nucleotides: TGTGCCAGCAGTGCGGGACAGACGGGGGAGACCCAGTACTTC. This gives the protein CASSAGQTGETQYF. The chain joins TRBV2 to TRBJ2-5; the match to TRBD1 covers 7 bases. CDR1 is SNHLY, CDR2 FYNNEI, per germline. This CDR3 spans 14 amino acids. V gave up 4 bases and J gave up 5 bases; unmatched junction bases: 7.

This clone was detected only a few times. The DNA for the CDR3 is TGTGCCAGCAGTGGTCTGGATAATTCACCCCTCCACTTT. As protein: CASSGLDNSPLHF. This rearrangement joins TRBV6-1 to TRBJ1-6; D is unclear. This CDR3 contains 13 residues. Germline-derived CDR1 and CDR2 are MNHNS and SASEGT. V lost 4 bases, J lost 5 bases, and 6 bases lay in between.

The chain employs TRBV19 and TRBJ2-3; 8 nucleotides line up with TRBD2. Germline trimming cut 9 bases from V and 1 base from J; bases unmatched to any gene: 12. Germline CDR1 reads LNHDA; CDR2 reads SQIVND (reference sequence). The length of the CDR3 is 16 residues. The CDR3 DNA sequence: TGTGCCAGCCACCAACGGAGCGGGGGCCGCACAGATACGCAGTATTTT. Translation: CASHQRSGGRTDTQYF. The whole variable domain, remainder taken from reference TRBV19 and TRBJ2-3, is DGGITQSPKYLFRKEGQNVTLSCEQNLNHDAMYWYRQDPGQGLRLIYYSQIVNDFQKGDIAEGYSVSREKKESFPLTVTSAQKNPTAFYLCASHQRSGGRTDTQYFGPGTRLTVL.

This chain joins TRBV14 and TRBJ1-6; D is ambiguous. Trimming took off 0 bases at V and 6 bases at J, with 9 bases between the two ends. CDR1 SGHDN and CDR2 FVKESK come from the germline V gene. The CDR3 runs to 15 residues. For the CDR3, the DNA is TGTGCCAGCAGCCAAGATGTACGGGTTAATTCACCCCTCCACTTT. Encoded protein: CASSQDVRVNSPLHF.

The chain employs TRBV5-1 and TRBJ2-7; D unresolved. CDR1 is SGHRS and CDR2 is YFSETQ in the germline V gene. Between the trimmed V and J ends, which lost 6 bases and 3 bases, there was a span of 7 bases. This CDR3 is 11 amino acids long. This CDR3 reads CASTDGYEQYF. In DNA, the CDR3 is TGCGCCAGCACGGACGGCTACGAGCAGTACTTC. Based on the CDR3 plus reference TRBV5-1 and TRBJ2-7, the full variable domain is KAGVTQTPRYLIKTRGQQVTLSCSPISGHRSVSWYQQTPGQGLQFLFEYFSETQRNKGNFPGRFSGRQFSNSRSEMNVSTLELGDSALYLCASTDGYEQYFGPGTRLTVT.

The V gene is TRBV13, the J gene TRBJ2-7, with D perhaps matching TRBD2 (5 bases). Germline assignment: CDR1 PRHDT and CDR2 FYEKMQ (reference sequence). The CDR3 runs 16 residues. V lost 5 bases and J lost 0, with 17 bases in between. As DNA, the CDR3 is TGTGCCAGCAGCCTAGCTTCGGGCTGGAGCTCCTACGAGCAGTACTTC. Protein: CASSLASGWSSYEQYF.

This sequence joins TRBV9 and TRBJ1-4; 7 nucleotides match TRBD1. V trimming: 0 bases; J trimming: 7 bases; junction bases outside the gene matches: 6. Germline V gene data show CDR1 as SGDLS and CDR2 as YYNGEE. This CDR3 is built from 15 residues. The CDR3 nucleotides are TGTGCCAGCAGCGTAGGCATCAGGGGGGGTGAAAAACTGTTTTTT. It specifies CASSVGIRGGEKLFF.